Reported below is one T cell receptor (beta chain). Its antigen is still unknown. The length of the CDR3 is 15 residues. Per germline, CDR1 MGHDK and CDR2 SYGVNS. Between the trimmed V and J ends, which lost 5 bases and 8 bases, there was a span of 21 bases. This sample stems from a study of T cell responses to AZD1222 COVID-19 vaccine. Sequenced by immunoSEQ multiplex PCR; TCRdb stores in-frame clones only, minus some. The sample yields fewer than 150,000 clones, over 75% seen once. Study observations and caveats: Recipients of two AZD1222 doses showed rising Spike-specific TCR breadth and depth.

This receptor was taken from an adult who received the AZD1222 COVID-19 vaccine. Sequences were derived from peripheral blood, sampled 28 days after the second AZD1222 dose. The chain carries TRBV25-1 and TRBJ1-2; TRBD1 might be the D (6 bases). The CDR3 spells CASSSQKQGPRGYTF. The CDR3 bases are TGTGCCAGCAGTTCCCAAAAACAGGGCCCACGGGGCTACACCTTC.